The TCR beta chain described here comes from a study of cytomegalovirus exposure and HLA in healthy donors. The CDR3 contains 12 residues. The germline CDR1 and CDR2 sequences are SGHAT and FQNNGV. The table lists this clone with a few counts. PCR used 60 Vbeta primers and 13 Jbeta primers. The table came from immunoSEQ multiplex PCR; TCRdb's copy has only in-frame clones and leaves some out. The table includes about 88,000 clones, just under 90% detected once. The sequenced material came from PBMCs. The chain carries TRBV11-2 and TRBJ1-1, with TRBD1 as a possible D gene (5 bases). This sequence was found in a young man in good health and CMV-seronegative. The CDR3 bases are TGTGCAAGCGGCGGGGGTATCTCTGAAGCTTTCTTT. It translates to CASGGGISEAFF.